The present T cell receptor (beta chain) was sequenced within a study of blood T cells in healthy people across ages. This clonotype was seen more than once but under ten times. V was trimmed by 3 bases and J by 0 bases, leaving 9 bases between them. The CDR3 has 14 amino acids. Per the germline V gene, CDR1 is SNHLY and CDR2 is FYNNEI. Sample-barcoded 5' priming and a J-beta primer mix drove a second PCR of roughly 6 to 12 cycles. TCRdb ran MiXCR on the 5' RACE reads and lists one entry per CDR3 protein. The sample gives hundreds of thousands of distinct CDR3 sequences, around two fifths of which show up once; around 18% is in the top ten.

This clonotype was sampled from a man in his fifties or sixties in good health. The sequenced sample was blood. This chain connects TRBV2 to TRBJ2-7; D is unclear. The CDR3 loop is CASSEGMFSYEQYF. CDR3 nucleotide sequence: TGTGCCAGCAGTGAGGGCATGTTCTCCTACGAGCAGTACTTC. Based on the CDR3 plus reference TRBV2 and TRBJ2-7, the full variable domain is EPEVTQTPSHQVTQMGQEVILRCVPISNHLYFYWYRQILGQKVEFLVSFYNNEISEKSEIFDDQFSVERPDGSNFTLKIRSTKLEDSAMYFCASSEGMFSYEQYFGPGTRLTVT.